This TCR beta chain was found in a study of tumor-infiltrating lymphocytes in primary liver carcinoma. Points from the study as a whole: Lesser overlap characterized tumor-adjacent and tumor-blood pairs relative to tumor region pairs. Since sampling was bulk and unsorted, CD4+ and CD8+ repertoires were not compared.

As concerns this clonotype: The antigen is unknown.

Researchers drew blood RNA from unsorted whole blood and extracted germline DNA as well. The CDR3 extends over 16 amino acids. Per germline, CDR1 MNHEY and CDR2 SVGEGT. The V and J ends lost 5 bases and 4 bases, in that order; junction bases with no gene match: 9. The input was 450 to 500 ng total RNA; TCR beta cDNA was made from it with a constant-region primer. Amplification in three nested multiplex PCR rounds with slightly modified ARM-PCR gave rise to TCR beta libraries. In the first two PCR rounds, TRBV1-TRBV30 forward primers were paired with a C-beta reverse primer, and each round lasted roughly 9 cycles. A single record per CDR3 protein comes from TCRdb applying MiXCR to the multiplex PCR reads. The data show over 250,000 distinct CDR3 sequences, with 50% to 75% seen just once and 17% held by the top ten.

The V call is TRBV6-2 or TRBV6-3, the J call TRBJ1-5; TRBD1 matches 9 bases. This receptor was taken from a woman aged 30 to 39 with primary liver carcinoma and hepatitis B virus infection. The sequenced sample was peripheral blood. CDR3 nucleotides: TGTGCCAGCAGTGCCCCGGGACAGGGTGGAAATCAGCCCCAGCATTTT. Its protein is CASSAPGQGGNQPQHF.